Each of the 32 T cell receptor beta chains below was sequenced from the same sample in a study of T cell responses to AZD1222 COVID-19 vaccine. Data came from immunoSEQ multiplex PCR; TCRdb stores just in-frame clones and leaves some out. The sample includes approximately 89,000 clones, around nine tenths of them seen just once. Sequenced here: peripheral blood, sampled on day 0 of MenACWY control vaccination. All receptors come from an adult in good health.

The J gene is TRBJ1-6, the V gene TRBV25-1, with 11 nucleotides matching TRBD1. The trim removed 3 bases at V and 8 bases at J, leaving 3 bases unmatched. The length of the CDR3 is 15 residues. CDR1 is MGHDK, CDR2 SYGVNS, per germline. In DNA form, the CDR3 reads TGTGCCAGCAGTGACCGGGACAGGGGGTATTCACCCCTCCACTTT. As protein: CASSDRDRGYSPLHF. Complete variable domain (other parts from reference TRBV25-1 and TRBJ1-6): EADIYQTPRYLVIGTGKKITLECSQTMGHDKMYWYQQDPGMELHLIHYSYGVNSTEKGDLSSESTVSRIRTEHFPLTLESARPSHTSQYLCASSDRDRGYSPLHFGNGTRLTVT.

This clone has more than one count but fewer than ten. This chain links TRBV10-3 with TRBJ1-6, with 7 nucleotides matching TRBD1. Germline V gene lookup returns CDR1 ENHRY and CDR2 SYGVKD. The length of the CDR3 is 16 residues. V was clipped by 2 bases and J by 6 bases; unmatched bases: 7. The CDR3 here is CAISEGSGTANSPLHF. The DNA for the CDR3 is TGTGCCATCAGTGAGGGGTCCGGGACAGCTAATTCACCCCTCCACTTT.

V is TRBV6-2 or TRBV6-3 and J is TRBJ1-4; the D is unclear. CDR1 and CDR2 (germline): MNHEY, SVGEGT. The CDR3 length is 15 residues. The V gene lost 1 base and the J gene lost 4 bases, with 10 bases spanning the gap. In DNA, the CDR3 is TGTGCCAGCAGTTACTTCCGGCTGTATAATGAAAAACTGTTTTTT. It translates to CASSYFRLYNEKLFF.

V is TRBV12-2 and J is TRBJ2-1; TRBD2 was called by the table and not checked on the DNA. TRBV12-2 is a recognized pseudogene. There are 16 residues in the CDR3. CDR3 in DNA: TGTGCAAGTCGCTTAGCGGAAGGGGAGGGGAACAATGAGCAGTTCTTC. Amino acid sequence: CASRLAEGEGNNEQFF.

The genes are TRBV5-1 and TRBJ1-4, with 9 bases fitting TRBD1. Trimming at V came to 0 bases and at J to 8 bases, leaving 2 bases not matched to a gene. Germline V gene lookup returns CDR1 SGHRS and CDR2 YFSETQ. The CDR3 extends over 14 amino acids. DNA for the CDR3: TGCGCCAGCAGCTTGGGACAGGGGGAAGAAAAACTGTTTTTT. Residues: CASSLGQGEEKLFF.

V and J are TRBV7-9 and TRBJ1-1; TRBD1 is a possible D gene (5 bases). Trimming left V 4 bases short and J 3 bases short, with 15 bases between. The CDR3 loop spans 15 amino acids. Germline V gene lookup returns CDR1 SEHNR and CDR2 FQNEAQ (reference sequence). The CDR3 DNA reads TGTGCCAGCAGCTCAGGGATCACCGGCTACACTGAAGCTTTCTTT. Translation gives CASSSGITGYTEAFF.

V is TRBV3-1 (or the pseudogene TRBV3-2) and J is TRBJ1-1; weak D call: TRBD1 (5 bases). Germline-derived CDR1 and CDR2 are LGHDT and YNNKEL (reference sequence). The CDR3 sequence is 14 residues long. V lost 1 base and J 7 bases, leaving 13 bases between the germline ends. The chain's CDR3 is CASSQGSVGGEAFF. DNA of the CDR3: TGTGCCAGCAGCCAAGGATCAGTGGGGGGTGAAGCTTTCTTT.

This clone was observed once. The chain employs TRBV3-1 (or the pseudogene TRBV3-2) and TRBJ2-2, with D hard to call. The CDR3 consists of 17 residues. Trimming cost V 0 bases and J 4 bases, with 15 bases left between them. The germline V gene has CDR1 LGHDT and CDR2 YNNKEL (reference sequence). This CDR3 is CASSQDPPGLSTGELFF. The CDR3 nucleotides are TGTGCCAGCAGCCAAGATCCCCCGGGTTTGAGCACCGGGGAGCTGTTTTTT.

The rearrangement joins TRBV6-4 to TRBJ2-3; 9 nucleotides align to TRBD2. CDR1 is MRHNA and CDR2 is SNTAGT in the germline V gene. The CDR3 is 23 residues long. V lost 2 bases and J lost 2; bases outside the gene matches: 26. The CDR3 DNA sequence: TGTGCCAGCAGTGACGGAGATATATTCTCTACACGCACGACTAGCGGCAACACAGATACGCAGTATTTT. This codes for CASSDGDIFSTRTTSGNTDTQYF.

The chain combines TRBV6-1 with TRBJ2-1; TRBD2 matches 9 bases. The CDR3 is 16 residues long. Germline CDR1 is MNHNS and CDR2 is SASEGT. V shed 2 bases, J shed 8 bases, and the junction held 10 bases outside the gene matches. DNA for the CDR3: TGTGCCAGCAGTGAAACGCCGGGACTAGCTCGGGATGAGCAGTTCTTC. The encoded protein is CASSETPGLARDEQFF.

The CDR3 nucleotides read TGTGCCAGCGGACAGAGGTCCTACGAGCAGTACTTC. Translated, it gives CASGQRSYEQYF. V is TRBV11-2 and J is TRBJ2-7, with D possibly being TRBD1 (6 bases). The CDR3 covers 12 residues. Trimming stripped 8 bases from V and 1 base from J, with 9 bases between. CDR1 SGHAT and CDR2 FQNNGV come from the germline V gene. The variable domain in full, with the rest retrieved from reference TRBV11-2 and TRBJ2-7, is EAGVAQSPRYKIIEKRQSVAFWCNPISGHATLYWYQQILGQGPKLLIQFQNNGVVDDSQLPKDRFSAERLKGVDSTLKIQPAKLEDSAVYLCASGQRSYEQYFGPGTRLTVT.

This rearrangement joins TRBV25-1 to TRBJ1-1; no definite D call. V dropped 6 bases and J dropped 12 bases, with 17 bases sitting between them. This CDR3 contains 12 residues. Germline V gives CDR1 MGHDK, CDR2 SYGVNS. The CDR3 region is CASSMTGSRPFF. The CDR3, as DNA: TGTGCCAGCAGCATGACGGGCTCGAGGCCTTTCTTT.

The CDR3 DNA follows: TGTGCCAGCAGTTTCCAACAGGGCAGGCAGCCCCAGCATTTT. It specifies CASSFQQGRQPQHF. The V gene is TRBV28, the J gene TRBJ1-5; tentatively, D is TRBD1 (6 bases). Germline V lookup: CDR1 MDHEN, CDR2 SYDVKM. The CDR3 length is 14 residues. V was pared by 3 bases and J by 7 bases, with 13 bases between.

J is TRBJ2-3 and V is TRBV12-3 or TRBV12-4; D ambiguous. The germline V and J ends were trimmed by 4 bases and 3 bases, with 8 bases remaining between them. The CDR3 is 13 residues long. For the CDR3, the DNA is TGTGCCAGCAGTTCCCCCGGGACAGATACGCAGTATTTT. Its translation: CASSSPGTDTQYF.

The chain uses TRBV6-5 and TRBJ2-7; TRBD1 might be the D (6 bases). This CDR3 region has 14 residues. Germline CDR1 MNHEY, CDR2 SVGAGI. The V gene lost 8 bases and the J gene lost 4 bases, with 18 bases spanning the gap. DNA for the CDR3: TGTGCCAGCTCTAGGCCGGCAGGGGTGTACGAGCAGTACTTC. Its protein is CASSRPAGVYEQYF.

The sample holds a few counts of this clone. This chain links TRBV27 with TRBJ1-2; the D is unclear. The CDR3 is made up of 16 amino acids. Germline CDR1 is MNHEY and CDR2 is SMNVEV (reference sequence). Trimming took 7 bases from V and 0 from J, leaving 18 bases between them. The CDR3 here is CASTPVGYNSNYGYTF. Here the CDR3 DNA reads TGTGCCAGCACCCCCGTCGGCTATAATTCTAACTATGGCTACACCTTC.

This chain links TRBV4-3 with TRBJ1-5; D possibly corresponds to TRBD1 (6 bases). The CDR3 extends over 14 amino acids. Trimming took off 0 bases at V and 7 bases at J, with 10 bases between the two ends. From germline, CDR1 is LGHNA and CDR2 YSLEER. CDR3 region: CASSQDGGAQPQHF. CDR3 coding DNA: TGCGCCAGCAGCCAAGACGGGGGCGCCCAGCCCCAGCATTTT.

This clone was observed a single time. The V call is TRBV18, the J call TRBJ1-1; D is possibly TRBD1 (5 bases). Germline V gives CDR1 KGHSH, CDR2 LQKENI. The CDR3 has 14 amino acids. Trimming removed 4 bases at V and 5 bases at J, with 14 bases between. The CDR3 loop reads CASSREGQGTEAFF. CDR3 sequence (DNA): TGTGCCAGCTCACGGGAGGGGCAAGGGACTGAAGCTTTCTTT.

This clone showed up just once. The chain recombines TRBV7-3 with TRBJ1-1; D gene ambiguous. Trimming left V 0 bases short and J 0 bases short, with 2 bases between. Germline V lookup: CDR1 SGHTA, CDR2 FQGTGA. This CDR3 is built from 13 residues. The CDR3 loop is CASSLTLNTEAFF. CDR3 bases: TGTGCCAGCAGCTTAACCTTGAACACTGAAGCTTTCTTT. The whole variable domain, remainder taken from reference TRBV7-3 and TRBJ1-1, is GAGVSQTPSNKVTEKGKYVELRCDPISGHTALYWYRQSLGQGPEFLIYFQGTGAADDSGLPNDRFFAVRPEGSVSTLKIQRTERGDSAVYLCASSLTLNTEAFFGQGTRLTVV.

This clone has a single count. The rearrangement uses TRBV28 and TRBJ2-7; D unresolved. Trimming took 2 bases from V and 2 from J, leaving 4 bases between them. Germline-derived CDR1 and CDR2 are MDHEN and SYDVKM. The CDR3 is 12 amino acids. In DNA, the CDR3 is TGTGCCAGCAGTTTAGCACCCTACGAGCAGTACTTC. Translation: CASSLAPYEQYF. The full variable domain, with the rest looked up from reference TRBV28 and TRBJ2-7, is DVKVTQSSRYLVKRTGEKVFLECVQDMDHENMFWYRQDPGLGLRLIYFSYDVKMKEKGDIPEGYSVSREKKERFSLILESASTNQTSMYLCASSLAPYEQYFGPGTRLTVT.

The DNA of the CDR3 is TGCGCCAGCAGCGTAGCGGGAGGGTTCTCCTACGAGCAGTACTTC. Its translation: CASSVAGGFSYEQYF. The V and J genes are TRBV5-1 and TRBJ2-7; 11 nucleotides match TRBD2. V shed 4 bases and J 0 bases; nucleotides not matched to a gene: 3. The germline V gene encodes CDR1 SGHRS and CDR2 YFSETQ. This CDR3 has 15 amino acids.

The CDR3 is CASSLDRGSPLHF. CDR3 bases: TGTGCCAGCAGCTTAGACCGGGGTTCACCCCTCCACTTT. The rearrangement links TRBV11-2 to TRBJ1-6, with no clear D. Germline V gene lookup returns CDR1 SGHAT and CDR2 FQNNGV. The length of the CDR3 is 13 residues. V lost 0 bases and J 9 bases, leaving 6 bases between the germline ends.

J is TRBJ2-3 and V is TRBV30; D ambiguous. Germline V gene lookup returns CDR1 GTSNPN and CDR2 SVGIG (reference sequence). The CDR3 extends over 14 amino acids. V was cut by 6 bases and J by 2 bases, with 15 bases left in between. The CDR3 loop is CACGPGYPTDTQYF. The CDR3 DNA sequence: TGTGCCTGTGGACCAGGCTACCCCACAGATACGCAGTATTTT.

The rearrangement links TRBV10-3 to TRBJ2-2; tentatively, D is TRBD1 or TRBD2 (6 bases each). Germline-derived CDR1 and CDR2 are ENHRY and SYGVKD. V lost 0 bases and J lost 4, with 9 bases in between. The CDR3 extends over 15 amino acids. DNA of the CDR3: TGTGCCATCAGTGAGTCGAGGGGGGTCACCGGGGAGCTGTTTTTT. Translating it yields CAISESRGVTGELFF.

In its sample, this clone was seen a few times. The chain joins TRBV20-1 to TRBJ1-1; no clear D gene. Trimming stripped 1 base from V and 4 bases from J, with 4 bases between. Germline CDR1 is DFQATT and CDR2 is SNEGSKA (reference sequence). This CDR3 has 11 residues. This chain's CDR3 is CSARGATEAFF. The CDR3 DNA reads as TGCAGTGCTAGAGGCGCCACTGAAGCTTTCTTT.

The gene calls are TRBV19 and TRBJ1-5; D is perhaps TRBD1 (6 bases). The ends were cut back, 4 bases at V and 2 bases at J, with 12 bases in the middle. The germline V gene has CDR1 LNHDA and CDR2 SQIVND (reference sequence). The CDR3 loop spans 15 amino acids. The chain's CDR3 is CASSNRDIGNQPQHF. The CDR3 DNA sequence: TGTGCCAGTAGTAACCGGGACATTGGCAATCAGCCCCAGCATTTT.

The rearrangement uses TRBV11-2 and TRBJ2-7, with a tentative D call TRBD2 (6 bases). The V gene's germline CDR1 is SGHAT and CDR2 FQNNGV. The ends were cut back, 0 bases at V and 3 bases at J, with 12 bases in the middle. The length of the CDR3 is 15 residues. CDR3 amino acids: CASSLDGLSFYEQYF. The CDR3 DNA reads as TGTGCCAGCAGCTTAGACGGACTATCCTTCTACGAGCAGTACTTC.

This clone has just one count. The chain joins TRBV7-3 to TRBJ2-1; perhaps TRBD1 as D (6 bases). Germline assignment: CDR1 SGHTA and CDR2 FQGTGA. V was cut by 1 base and J by 4 bases, with 8 bases left in between. This CDR3 comprises 14 residues. Here the CDR3 DNA reads TGTGCCAGCAGCTTAAAAGGGGGATACAATGAGCAGTTCTTC. This sequence encodes CASSLKGGYNEQFF.

The V and J genes are TRBV6-5 and TRBJ2-3, with a possible D match to TRBD2 (6 bases). Germline V gives CDR1 MNHEY, CDR2 SVGAGI. The CDR3 covers 15 residues. Deletions cut 9 bases from V and 2 bases from J, with 18 bases between. In nucleotides, the CDR3 is TGTGCCAGTCCATTAGCGGAGCCAGTCACAGATACGCAGTATTTT. Amino acids: CASPLAEPVTDTQYF.

In nucleotides, the CDR3 is TGTGCCAGCAGTTACCGCAACCCCCGGGACAGGGGGTTTCCTGGAAACACCATATATTTT. Its translation: CASSYRNPRDRGFPGNTIYF. The chain carries TRBV6-2 or TRBV6-3 and TRBJ1-3; 11 bases line up with TRBD1. Germline values: CDR1 MNHEY, CDR2 SVGEGT. The CDR3 has 20 residues. Trimming removed 2 bases from V and 2 bases from J; junction bases left unmatched: 14.

The V and J genes are TRBV2 and TRBJ2-1; D is uncertain. Trimming removed 1 base from V and 3 bases from J, with 4 bases in between. Germline lookup yields CDR1 SNHLY and CDR2 FYNNEI. CDR3 length: 13 residues. CDR3 sequence (DNA): TGTGCCAGCAGTGAAGGGGTCTACAATGAGCAGTTCTTC. Translating gives CASSEGVYNEQFF.

A single count supports this clone. The rearrangement uses TRBV18 and TRBJ2-1; D call uncertain. Trimming took off 3 bases at V and 7 bases at J, with 13 bases between the two ends. CDR1 is KGHSH and CDR2 is LQKENI in the germline V gene. CDR3 length: 14 residues. The CDR3: CASSPVPQLNEQFF. DNA for the CDR3: TGTGCCAGCTCACCGGTCCCCCAGTTGAATGAGCAGTTCTTC.